These 6 T cell receptor beta chains were all obtained from the same sample, sequenced in a study of cytomegalovirus exposure and HLA in healthy donors. The PCR ran on 60 Vbeta and 13 Jbeta primers. The method was immunoSEQ multiplex PCR; TCRdb's version includes in-frame clones alone and lacks a portion of them. Of some 120,000 clones in the sample, 81% were seen once. The material sequenced was PBMCs. Receptors originate from a woman between 40 and 50 years old in good health and CMV-seronegative.

The chain has TRBV18 and TRBJ1-5, with 7 positions matching TRBD1. The CDR3 runs 15 residues. Germline CDR1 KGHSH, CDR2 LQKENI. V gave up 2 bases and J gave up 4 bases; unmatched junction bases: 5. The CDR3 DNA is TGTGCCAGCTCACCATCGGCAGGGGGGAATCAGCCCCAGCATTTT. Protein product: CASSPSAGGNQPQHF.

V usage is TRBV4-2 and J usage is TRBJ1-2; no clear D. The CDR3 totals 13 residues. CDR1 LGHNA and CDR2 YNFKEQ come from the germline V gene. V lost 2 bases to trimming and J lost 10 bases, with 14 bases between them. The CDR3 DNA is TGTGCCAGCAGCCAACTAGGAGATTCCCTCTACACCTTC. Protein sequence: CASSQLGDSLYTF.

This clone was counted once. The rearrangement uses TRBV7-2 and TRBJ2-5; D is perhaps TRBD1 (6 bases). Per germline, CDR1 SGHTA and CDR2 FQGNSA. The CDR3 length is 13 residues. Trimming removed 5 bases from V and 3 bases from J, with 10 bases in between. The CDR3: CASSTYREETQYF. The CDR3 coding sequence is TGTGCCAGCAGCACCTACAGGGAAGAGACCCAGTACTTC.

The chain uses TRBV7-9 and TRBJ2-1; 11 bases map to TRBD2. Germline CDR1 reads SEHNR; CDR2 reads FQNEAQ (reference sequence). After removal of 2 bases from V and 6 bases from J, the junction contained 6 bases not matched to a gene. The length of the CDR3 is 16 residues. Here the CDR3 reads CASSLPWTSGLNEQFF. The CDR3 DNA is TGTGCCAGCAGCTTACCTTGGACTAGCGGGCTCAATGAGCAGTTCTTC.

In nucleotides, the CDR3 is TGTGCCACCAGCAGAGAAGGGAGCAGGGGAAGTAAAAGGGGCACTGAAGCTTTCTTT. Its protein product is CATSREGSRGSKRGTEAFF. The chain joins TRBV15 to TRBJ1-1, with D maybe TRBD1 (6 bases). Per the germline V gene, CDR1 is LNHNV and CDR2 is YYDKDF (reference sequence). The CDR3 length is 19 residues. The ends were cut back, 0 bases at V and 4 bases at J, with 24 bases in the middle.

The chain couples TRBV6-5 to TRBJ1-5; a possible D gene is TRBD1 (5 bases). The CDR3 totals 13 residues. CDR1 MNHEY and CDR2 SVGAGI come from the germline V gene. Trimming pared 6 bases from V and 4 bases from J, leaving 10 bases between. The CDR3 is CASSPGGNQPQHF. The CDR3 nucleotides read TGTGCCAGCAGCCCGGGGGGGAATCAGCCCCAGCATTTT.